These T cell receptor beta chains were read from a single sample in a study of beta chain features in type 1 diabetes. Measured with immunoSEQ multiplex PCR; TCRdb has only the in-frame clones, and not every one. The sample has 500,000 to 650,000 clones; under 15% are singletons. The sequenced sample consisted of naive CD4+ T cells from blood. These receptors all stem from a man aged 25-40 years with type 1 diabetes. The CDR3 runs from the conserved cysteine through the conserved F or W. D genes are given only for firm matches. Size tells how often a clone was seen (once, few, many) or the class of an expanded clone, and some rows leave it out.

abundance	j_gene	v_gene	d_gene	CDR3aa	CDR3nt
few	TRBJ1-2	TRBV9	NA	CASSQTVNYGYTF	TGTGCCAGCAGCCAGACAGTTAACTATGGCTACACCTTC
NA	TRBJ1-1	TRBV2	TRBD1	CASSLEQGETEAFF	TGTGCCAGCAGTCTGGAGCAGGGGGAGACTGAAGCTTTCTTT
NA	TRBJ1-4	TRBV29-1	NA	CSVLREKLFF	TGCAGCGTTTTAAGAGAAAAACTGTTTTTT
few	TRBJ1-1	TRBV18	NA	CASSPRPQNTEAFF	TGTGCCAGCTCACCGCGGCCACAAAACACTGAAGCTTTCTTT
few	TRBJ1-5	TRBV7-9	NA	CASSLDTARQPQHF	TGTGCCAGCAGCTTAGACACGGCGAGGCAGCCCCAGCATTTT
once	TRBJ2-5	TRBV6-5	TRBD1	CASSYIGTAQETQYF	TGTGCCAGCAGTTACATTGGGACAGCCCAAGAGACCCAGTACTTC
NA	TRBJ2-1	TRBV7-2	NA	CASRPGSSYNEQFF	TGTGCCAGCAGACCGGGAAGCTCCTACAATGAGCAGTTCTTC
NA	TRBJ2-1	TRBV9	NA	CASSGASYYNEQFF	TGTGCCAGCAGCGGGGCTAGTTACTACAATGAGCAGTTCTTC
NA	TRBJ2-1	TRBV5-4	NA	CASSPVPYNEQFF	TGTGCCAGCAGCCCGGTACCCTACAATGAGCAGTTCTTC
few	TRBJ1-6	TRBV5-1	NA	CASSLDRANSPLHF	TGCGCCAGCAGCTTGGACAGGGCGAATTCACCCCTCCACTTT
few	TRBJ2-1	TRBV7-2	NA	CASSQGVSYNEQFF	TGTGCCAGCAGCCAGGGAGTTTCCTACAATGAGCAGTTCTTC
few	TRBJ2-1	TRBV5-1	TRBD2	CASSLVRFGRGQFF	TGCGCCAGCAGCTTGGTTAGGTTCGGGAGGGGGCAGTTCTTC
NA	TRBJ2-1	TRBV7-9	NA	CASNAGTPYNEQFF	TGTGCCAGCAACGCCGGGACACCATACAATGAGCAGTTCTTC
few	TRBJ1-4	TRBV6-5	TRBD1	CASSPGGQSEKLFF	TGTGCCAGCAGTCCAGGGGGACAGAGTGAAAAACTGTTTTTT
NA	TRBJ2-4	TRBV28	NA	CASSGERKNIQYF	TGTGCCAGCAGTGGAGAGAGGAAAAACATTCAGTACTTC
NA	TRBJ1-2	TRBV2	NA	CASRATATSNYGYTF	TGTGCCAGCAGAGCCACAGCGACTTCTAACTATGGCTACACCTTC
few	TRBJ1-1	TRBV5-1	NA	CASSLDAFEPAFF	TGCGCCAGCAGCTTGGACGCATTTGAACCGGCTTTCTTT
few	TRBJ1-6	TRBV5-6	NA	CASRSSYNSPLHF	TGTGCCAGCAGGAGCTCCTATAATTCACCCCTCCACTTT
NA	TRBJ2-3	TRBV7-9	TRBD2	CASSLRGLAGRTDTQYF	TGTGCCAGCAGCCTTCGGGGACTAGCGGGGAGGACAGATACGCAGTATTTT
NA	TRBJ2-6	TRBV11-3	NA	CASSSSSGANVLTF	TGTGCCAGCAGCTCCAGCTCTGGGGCCAACGTCCTGACTTTC
NA	TRBJ1-5	TRBV7-2	NA	CASSFRPESIIPQHF	TGTGCCAGCAGCTTTCGTCCGGAGTCAATCATTCCCCAGCATTTT
few	TRBJ2-7	TRBV7-9	TRBD1	CASSLAKGGSTYEQYF	TGTGCCAGCAGCTTAGCGAAAGGGGGCTCGACCTACGAGCAGTACTTC
NA	TRBJ2-5	TRBV19	NA	CASSGGARTSQETQYF	TGTGCCAGTAGCGGGGGAGCCCGGACCTCCCAAGAGACCCAGTACTTC
NA	TRBJ1-6	TRBV2	NA	CASSENSPLHF	TGTGCCAGCAGTGAAAATTCACCCCTCCACTTT